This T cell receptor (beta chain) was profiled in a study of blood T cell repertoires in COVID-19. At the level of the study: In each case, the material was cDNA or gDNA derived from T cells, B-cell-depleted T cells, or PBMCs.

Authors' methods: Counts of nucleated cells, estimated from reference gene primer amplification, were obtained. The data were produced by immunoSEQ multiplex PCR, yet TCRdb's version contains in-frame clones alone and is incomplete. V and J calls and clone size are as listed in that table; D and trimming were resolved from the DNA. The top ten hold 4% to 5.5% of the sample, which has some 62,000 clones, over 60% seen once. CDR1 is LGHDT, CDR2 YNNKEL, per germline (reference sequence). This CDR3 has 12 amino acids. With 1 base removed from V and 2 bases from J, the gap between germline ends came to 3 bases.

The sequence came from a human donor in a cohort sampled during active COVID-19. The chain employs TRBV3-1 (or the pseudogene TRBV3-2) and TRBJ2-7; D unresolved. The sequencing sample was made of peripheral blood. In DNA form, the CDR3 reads TGTGCCAGCAGCCAAGCCGCCTACGAGCAGTACTTC. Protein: CASSQAAYEQYF.